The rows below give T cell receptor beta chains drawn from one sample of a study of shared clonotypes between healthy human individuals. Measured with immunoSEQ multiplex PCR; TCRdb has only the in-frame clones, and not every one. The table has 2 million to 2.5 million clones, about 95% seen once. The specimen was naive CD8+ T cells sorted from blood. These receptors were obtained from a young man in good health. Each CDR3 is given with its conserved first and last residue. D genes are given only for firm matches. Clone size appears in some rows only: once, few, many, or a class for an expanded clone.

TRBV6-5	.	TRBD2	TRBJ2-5	CASMGGPRETQYF	TGTGCCAGCATGGGAGGGCCAAGGGAGACCCAGTACTTC
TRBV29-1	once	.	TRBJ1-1	CSVGWGTEAFF	TGCAGCGTTGGATGGGGGACTGAAGCTTTCTTT
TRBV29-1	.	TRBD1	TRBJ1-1	CSASGTGFEAFF	TGCAGCGCCTCCGGGACAGGGTTTGAAGCTTTCTTT
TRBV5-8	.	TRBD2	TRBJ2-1	CASSRLAGGYEQFF	TGTGCCAGCAGCCGACTAGCGGGTGGCTATGAGCAGTTCTTC
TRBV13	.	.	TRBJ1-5	CASSTGNQPQHF	TGTGCCAGCAGCACCGGCAATCAGCCCCAGCATTTT
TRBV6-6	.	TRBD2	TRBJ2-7	CASSYDSGGSSYEQYF	TGTGCCAGCAGTTACGACAGCGGGGGGAGCTCCTACGAGCAGTACTTC
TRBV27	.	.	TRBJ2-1	CASRIGAANEQFF	TGTGCCAGTCGAATAGGGGCGGCGAATGAGCAGTTCTTC
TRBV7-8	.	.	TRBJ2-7	CASSLAWDYEQYF	TGTGCCAGCAGCTTAGCTTGGGACTACGAGCAGTACTTC
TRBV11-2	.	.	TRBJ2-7	CASSPLRTGHYEQYF	TGTGCCAGCAGCCCACTCCGGACGGGCCACTACGAGCAGTACTTC
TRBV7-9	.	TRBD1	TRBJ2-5	CASSSWTGYQETQYF	TGTGCCAGCAGCTCTTGGACAGGGTACCAAGAGACCCAGTACTTC
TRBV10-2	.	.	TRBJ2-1	CASSDTAGSSLGEQFF	TGCGCCAGCAGTGATACGGCAGGGAGCAGTTTAGGTGAGCAGTTCTTC
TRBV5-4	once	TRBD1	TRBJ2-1	CASSWQGAADEQFF	TGTGCCAGCAGCTGGCAGGGGGCGGCAGATGAGCAGTTCTTC
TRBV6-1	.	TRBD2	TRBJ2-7	CASSRTSGRGEQYF	TGTGCCAGCAGCCGGACTAGCGGGAGGGGCGAGCAGTACTTC
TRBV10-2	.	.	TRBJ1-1	CASSESLRTEAFF	TGCGCCAGCAGTGAGTCTTTGAGAACAGAAGCTTTCTTT
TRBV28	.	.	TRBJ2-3	CASTLGTASTDTQYF	TGTGCCAGCACCTTGGGCACGGCGAGCACAGATACGCAGTATTTT
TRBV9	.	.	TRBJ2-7	CASSVEPFSTYEQYF	TGTGCCAGCAGCGTAGAACCGTTCTCTACCTACGAGCAGTACTTC
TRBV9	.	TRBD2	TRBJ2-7	CASSVGGLAGGPTIYEQYF	TGTGCCAGCAGCGTAGGAGGACTAGCGGGAGGGCCGACGATATACGAGCAGTACTTC
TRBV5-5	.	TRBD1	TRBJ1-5	CASSWGTGANQPQHF	TGTGCCAGCAGCTGGGGGACAGGGGCCAATCAGCCCCAGCATTTT
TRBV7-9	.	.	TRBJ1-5	CASITREPGQPQHF	TGTGCCAGCATCACTAGGGAACCCGGTCAGCCCCAGCATTTT
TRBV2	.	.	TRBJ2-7	CASSESDYEQYF	TGTGCCAGCAGTGAAAGCGACTACGAGCAGTACTTC
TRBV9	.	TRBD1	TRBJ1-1	CASTSEWDSRGAEAFF	TGTGCCAGCACCTCTGAGTGGGACAGCCGAGGGGCTGAAGCTTTCTTT
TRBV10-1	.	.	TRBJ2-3	CASNAGSSDTQYF	TGCGCCAGCAACGCCGGGAGCTCAGATACGCAGTATTTT
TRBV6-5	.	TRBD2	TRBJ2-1	CASSYNRGDEQFF	TGTGCCAGCAGTTACAACCGGGGGGATGAGCAGTTCTTC
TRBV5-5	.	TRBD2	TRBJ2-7	CASSFWLAGAASYEQYF	TGTGCCAGCAGCTTCTGGCTAGCGGGAGCGGCGTCCTACGAGCAGTACTTC
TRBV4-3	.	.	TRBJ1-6	CASSQDFEDRRNSPLHF	TGCGCCAGCAGCCAAGATTTTGAGGACAGACGTAATTCACCCCTCCACTTT
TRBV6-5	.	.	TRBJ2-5	CASSQTGPETQYF	TGTGCCAGCAGCCAAACAGGGCCAGAGACCCAGTACTTC
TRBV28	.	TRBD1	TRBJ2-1	CASSPEPDRGHYNEQFF	TGTGCCAGCAGTCCCGAACCCGACAGGGGGCACTACAATGAGCAGTTCTTC
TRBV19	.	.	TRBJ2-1	CASSSTAYNEQFF	TGTGCCAGTAGTTCTACAGCCTACAATGAGCAGTTCTTC
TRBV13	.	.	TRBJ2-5	CASSLGGNEETQYF	TGTGCCAGCAGCTTAGGGGGCAACGAAGAGACCCAGTACTTC